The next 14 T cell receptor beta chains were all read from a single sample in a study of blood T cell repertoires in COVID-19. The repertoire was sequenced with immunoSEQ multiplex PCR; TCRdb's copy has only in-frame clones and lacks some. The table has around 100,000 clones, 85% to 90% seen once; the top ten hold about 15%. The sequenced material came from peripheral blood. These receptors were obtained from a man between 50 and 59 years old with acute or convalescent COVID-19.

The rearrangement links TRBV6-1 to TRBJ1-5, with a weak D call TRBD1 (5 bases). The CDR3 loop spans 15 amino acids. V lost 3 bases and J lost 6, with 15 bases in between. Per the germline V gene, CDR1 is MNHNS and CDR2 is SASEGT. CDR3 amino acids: CASSDQFMGGQPQHF. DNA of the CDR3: TGTGCCAGCAGTGATCAATTCATGGGGGGTCAGCCCCAGCATTTT.

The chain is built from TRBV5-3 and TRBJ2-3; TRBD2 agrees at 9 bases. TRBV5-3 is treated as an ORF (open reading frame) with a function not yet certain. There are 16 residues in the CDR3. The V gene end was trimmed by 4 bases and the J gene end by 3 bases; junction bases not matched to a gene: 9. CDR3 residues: CARSKTGTSSTDTQYF. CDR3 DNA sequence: TGTGCCAGAAGCAAGACCGGGACTAGCAGTACAGATACGCAGTATTTT.

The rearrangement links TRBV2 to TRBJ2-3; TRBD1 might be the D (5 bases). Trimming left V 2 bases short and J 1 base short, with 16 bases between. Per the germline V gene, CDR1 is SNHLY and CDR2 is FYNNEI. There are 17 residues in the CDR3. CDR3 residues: CASSESLGWGGTDTQYF. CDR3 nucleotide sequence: TGTGCCAGCAGTGAATCTCTGGGGTGGGGCGGCACAGATACGCAGTATTTT.

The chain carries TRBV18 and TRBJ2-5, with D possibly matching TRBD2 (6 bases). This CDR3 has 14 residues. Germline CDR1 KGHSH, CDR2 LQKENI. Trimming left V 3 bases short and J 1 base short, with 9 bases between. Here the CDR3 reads CASSPWDFQETQYF. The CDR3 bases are TGTGCCAGCTCACCGTGGGACTTCCAAGAGACCCAGTACTTC.

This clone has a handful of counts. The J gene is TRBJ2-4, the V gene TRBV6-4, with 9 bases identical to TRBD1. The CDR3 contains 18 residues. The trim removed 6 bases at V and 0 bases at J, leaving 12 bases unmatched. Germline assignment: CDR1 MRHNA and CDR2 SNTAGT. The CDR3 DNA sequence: TGTGCCAGCAGGGGGGACAGGGCAGAGTTGGGAGCCAAAAACATTCAGTACTTC. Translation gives CASRGDRAELGAKNIQYF.

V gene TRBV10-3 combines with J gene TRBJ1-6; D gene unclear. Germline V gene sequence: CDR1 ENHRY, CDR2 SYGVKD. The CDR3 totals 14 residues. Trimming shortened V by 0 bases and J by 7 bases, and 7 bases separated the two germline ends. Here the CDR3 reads CAISESRINSPLHF. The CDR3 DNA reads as TGTGCCATCAGTGAGTCGAGAATCAATTCACCCCTCCACTTT.

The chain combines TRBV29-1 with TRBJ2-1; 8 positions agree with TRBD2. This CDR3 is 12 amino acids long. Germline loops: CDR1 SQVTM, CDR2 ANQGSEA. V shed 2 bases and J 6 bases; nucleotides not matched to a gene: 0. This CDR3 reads CSVERGGNEQFF. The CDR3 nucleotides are TGCAGCGTTGAACGGGGGGGCAATGAGCAGTTCTTC.

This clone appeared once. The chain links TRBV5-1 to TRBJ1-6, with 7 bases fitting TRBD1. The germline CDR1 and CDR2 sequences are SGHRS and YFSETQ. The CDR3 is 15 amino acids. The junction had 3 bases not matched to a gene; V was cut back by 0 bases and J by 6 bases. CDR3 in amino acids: CASSLAGQINSPLHF. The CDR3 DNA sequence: TGCGCCAGCAGCTTGGCGGGACAGATTAATTCACCCCTCCACTTT. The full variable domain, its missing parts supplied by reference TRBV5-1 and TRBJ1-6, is KAGVTQTPRYLIKTRGQQVTLSCSPISGHRSVSWYQQTPGQGLQFLFEYFSETQRNKGNFPGRFSGRQFSNSRSEMNVSTLELGDSALYLCASSLAGQINSPLHFGNGTRLTVT.

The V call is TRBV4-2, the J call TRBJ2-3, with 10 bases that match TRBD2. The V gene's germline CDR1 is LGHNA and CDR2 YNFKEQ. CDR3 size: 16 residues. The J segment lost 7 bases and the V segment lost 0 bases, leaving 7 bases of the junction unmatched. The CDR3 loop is CASSQEPSGSINTQYF. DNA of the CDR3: TGTGCCAGCAGCCAAGAGCCTAGCGGGAGTATAAATACGCAGTATTTT.

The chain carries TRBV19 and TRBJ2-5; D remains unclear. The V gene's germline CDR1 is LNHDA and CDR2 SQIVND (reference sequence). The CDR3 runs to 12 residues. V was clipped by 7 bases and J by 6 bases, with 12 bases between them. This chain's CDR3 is CASMSIGQTQYF. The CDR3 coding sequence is TGTGCCAGTATGAGTATTGGGCAGACCCAGTACTTC. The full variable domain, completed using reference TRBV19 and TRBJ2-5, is DGGITQSPKYLFRKEGQNVTLSCEQNLNHDAMYWYRQDPGQGLRLIYYSQIVNDFQKGDIAEGYSVSREKKESFPLTVTSAQKNPTAFYLCASMSIGQTQYFGPGTRLLVL.

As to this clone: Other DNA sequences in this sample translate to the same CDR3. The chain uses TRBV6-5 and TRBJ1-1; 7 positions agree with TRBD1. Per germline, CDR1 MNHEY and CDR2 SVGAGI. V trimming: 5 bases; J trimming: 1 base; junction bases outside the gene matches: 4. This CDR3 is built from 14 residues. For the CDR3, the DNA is TGTGCCAGCAGTCCGGGACAGCAGAACACTGAAGCTTTCTTT. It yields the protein CASSPGQQNTEAFF.

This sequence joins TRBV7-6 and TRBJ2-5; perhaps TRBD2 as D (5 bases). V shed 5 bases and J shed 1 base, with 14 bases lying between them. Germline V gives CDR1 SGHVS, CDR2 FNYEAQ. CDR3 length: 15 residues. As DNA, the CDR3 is TGTGCCAGCAGCCCATTCCGGGGTGGCCAAGAGACCCAGTACTTC. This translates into CASSPFRGGQETQYF.

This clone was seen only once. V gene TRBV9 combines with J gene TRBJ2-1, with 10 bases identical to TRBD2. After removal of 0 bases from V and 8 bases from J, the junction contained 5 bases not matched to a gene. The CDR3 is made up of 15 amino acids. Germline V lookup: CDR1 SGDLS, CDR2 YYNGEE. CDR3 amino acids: CASSVEAGGSDEQFF. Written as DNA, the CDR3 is TGTGCCAGCAGCGTAGAAGCGGGAGGGAGCGATGAGCAGTTCTTC. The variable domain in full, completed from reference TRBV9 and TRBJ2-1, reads DSGVTQTPKHLITATGQRVTLRCSPRSGDLSVYWYQQSLDQGLQFLIQYYNGEERAKGNILERFSAQQFPDLHSELNLSSLELGDSALYFCASSVEAGGSDEQFFGPGTRLTVL.

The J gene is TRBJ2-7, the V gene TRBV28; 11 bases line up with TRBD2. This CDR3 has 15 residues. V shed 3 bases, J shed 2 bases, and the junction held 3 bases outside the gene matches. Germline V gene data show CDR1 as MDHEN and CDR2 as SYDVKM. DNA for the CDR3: TGTGCCAGCAGTTTGGTAGCGGGAGGGCCCTACGAGCAGTACTTC. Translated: CASSLVAGGPYEQYF.